Presented here are 23 T cell receptor beta chains from one specimen sequenced in a study of blood T cell repertoires in COVID-19. Generated by immunoSEQ multiplex PCR, the TCRdb table keeps only in-frame clones and is missing some. The repertoire holds approximately 200,000 clones, with roughly 87% as singletons. The sequencing sample was made of PBMCs or T cells enriched from blood (not recorded which). Source of these receptors: a man between 25 and 39 years old in a cohort exposed to, infected with or recovered from COVID-19 (not recorded which).

J is TRBJ2-5 and V is TRBV5-8; TRBD2 matches 9 bases. V lost 3 bases to trimming and J lost 5 bases; unmatched junction nucleotides: 11. Germline loops: CDR1 SGHTS, CDR2 YDEGEE. This CDR3 has 16 residues. The CDR3 loop reads CASSSSGRSFTETQYF. The CDR3, as DNA: TGTGCCAGCAGCTCAAGCGGGAGGTCCTTTACCGAGACCCAGTACTTC.

This chain links TRBV5-8 with TRBJ1-1, with TRBD1 identical over 7 bases. With 4 bases clipped from V and 0 bases from J, the junction kept 12 bases outside the gene matches. CDR1 and CDR2 from the germline V gene are SGHTS and YDEGEE. This CDR3 is 17 amino acids long. CDR3: CASSRERGRLMNTEAFF. DNA of the CDR3: TGTGCCAGCAGCCGGGAGAGGGGGCGGTTAATGAACACTGAAGCTTTCTTT.

The rearrangement uses TRBV12-3 or TRBV12-4 and TRBJ2-5, with a weak D call TRBD2 (6 bases). The CDR3 runs to 13 residues. Trimming stripped 5 bases from V and 3 bases from J, with 10 bases between. This chain's CDR3 is CASSRDSEETQYF. The DNA of the CDR3 is TGTGCCAGCAGTCGGGACTCAGAAGAGACCCAGTACTTC.

The V and J genes are TRBV6-5 and TRBJ1-3; D is unclear. V lost 6 bases and J 4 bases, leaving 16 bases between the germline ends. The CDR3 has 15 residues. Germline assignment: CDR1 MNHEY and CDR2 SVGAGI. CDR3 bases: TGTGCCAGCAGCGAGCGGAGGTCTGGCGGAAACACCATATATTTT. Amino acid sequence: CASSERRSGGNTIYF.

In its sample, this clone was seen once. The chain is built from TRBV5-4 and TRBJ2-7; 11 bases align to TRBD1. The junction had 14 bases not matched to a gene; V was cut back by 0 bases and J by 6 bases. Per germline, CDR1 SGHNT and CDR2 YYREEE (reference sequence). The CDR3 spans 18 residues. In DNA, the CDR3 is TGTGCCAGCAGCTTGGGCTTTCGGACAGGGGGCCTGCAGGGCGAGCAGTACTTC. Translating gives CASSLGFRTGGLQGEQYF.

The V call is TRBV5-6, the J call TRBJ1-6; a weak D match, TRBD1 (6 bases). V lost 1 base, J lost 7 bases, and 12 bases lay in between. The CDR3 runs to 15 residues. CDR1 SGHDT and CDR2 YYEEEE come from the germline V gene. The CDR3 region is CASSLRNRANSPLHF. DNA of the CDR3: TGTGCCAGCAGCTTGCGGAACAGGGCAAATTCACCCCTCCACTTT.

J is TRBJ1-2 and V is TRBV28; D possibly corresponds to TRBD1 (6 bases). The CDR3 is 14 residues long. Between the trimmed V and J ends, which lost 5 bases and 0 bases, there was a span of 10 bases. Germline loops: CDR1 MDHEN, CDR2 SYDVKM. The CDR3 DNA follows: TGTGCCAGCAGTCGCGACAGGTCTAACTATGGCTACACCTTC. Protein product: CASSRDRSNYGYTF.

Only one count was recorded for this clone. The V call is TRBV6-2 or TRBV6-3, the J call TRBJ2-3, with TRBD2 matching 10 bases. Trimming took 4 bases from V and 14 from J; bases not matched to a gene: 6. The CDR3 contains 12 residues. The germline gives CDR1 MNHEY, CDR2 SVGEGT. Here the CDR3 DNA reads TGTGCCAGCAGTTTCCTAGCGGGAGTACTGTATTTT. Translation: CASSFLAGVLYF.

CDR3: CASSSGTANEQFF. The CDR3 coding sequence is TGTGCCAGCAGCTCGGGGACAGCTAATGAGCAGTTCTTC. This chain joins TRBV5-6 and TRBJ2-1, with 7 bases that match TRBD1. Trimming at V came to 3 bases and at J to 7 bases, leaving 4 bases not matched to a gene. The germline CDR1 and CDR2 sequences are SGHDT and YYEEEE. The CDR3 consists of 13 residues.

The chain joins TRBV7-9 to TRBJ2-7; D is ambiguous. Trimming stripped 4 bases from V and 4 bases from J, with 14 bases between. The CDR3 is 14 residues long. Germline V gene lookup returns CDR1 SEHNR and CDR2 FQNEAQ (reference sequence). CDR3 region: CASSSEPLTYEQYF. The CDR3 region has the DNA TGTGCCAGCAGCTCCGAACCGCTCACATACGAGCAGTACTTC.

V is TRBV28 and J is TRBJ1-2; 7 bases line up with TRBD1. Trimming at V came to 7 bases and at J to 2 bases, leaving 7 bases not matched to a gene. Germline CDR1 MDHEN, CDR2 SYDVKM. The CDR3 loop spans 14 amino acids. The CDR3 sequence: CASNGQARNYGYTF. CDR3 nucleotide sequence: TGTGCCAGCAACGGACAGGCTCGGAACTATGGCTACACCTTC.

The chain links TRBV7-9 to TRBJ2-2; unclear D gene. The length of the CDR3 is 13 residues. V lost 2 bases and J 6 bases, leaving 7 bases between the germline ends. Per the germline V gene, CDR1 is SEHNR and CDR2 is FQNEAQ (reference sequence). The CDR3 region has the DNA TGTGCCAGCAGCTTATCGGTGGCCGGGGAGCTGTTTTTT. Its translation is CASSLSVAGELFF.

The chain employs TRBV6-2 or TRBV6-3 and TRBJ2-1; 10 bases align to TRBD2. CDR3 size: 15 residues. The germline V gene encodes CDR1 MNHEY and CDR2 SVGEGT. J gave up 5 bases and V 4 bases, and 5 bases lay outside the gene matches. For the CDR3, the DNA is TGTGCCAGCAGTTCGACTAGCGGGCCTAACAATGAGCAGTTCTTC. This sequence encodes CASSSTSGPNNEQFF.

The J gene is TRBJ1-2, the V gene TRBV24-1; perhaps TRBD1 as D (6 bases). This CDR3 has 13 residues. V shed 10 bases and J shed 8 bases, with 19 bases lying between them. Germline V gives CDR1 KGHDR, CDR2 SFDVKD. The chain's CDR3 is CATNNRERGGYTF. CDR3 coding DNA: TGTGCCACAAACAACAGGGAACGGGGAGGCTACACCTTC.

This chain links TRBV6-5 with TRBJ2-3, with D perhaps matching TRBD1 (5 bases). The CDR3 loop spans 13 amino acids. Per the germline V gene, CDR1 is MNHEY and CDR2 is SVGAGI. V lost 6 bases, J lost 4 bases, and 11 bases lay in between. The CDR3 sequence: CASSETEADTQYF. DNA of the CDR3: TGTGCCAGCAGCGAGACAGAGGCAGATACGCAGTATTTT.

CDR3 residues: CASSSGQATGELFF. The CDR3, as DNA: TGTGCCAGTAGTTCTGGACAGGCCACCGGGGAGCTGTTTTTT. The rearrangement uses TRBV19 and TRBJ2-2; TRBD1 matches at 7 bases. With V trimmed by 5 bases and J by 4 bases, 4 bases remained unmatched. The CDR3 consists of 14 residues. Per germline, CDR1 LNHDA and CDR2 SQIVND (reference sequence). The complete variable domain, with remaining parts taken from reference TRBV19 and TRBJ2-2, reads DGGITQSPKYLFRKEGQNVTLSCEQNLNHDAMYWYRQDPGQGLRLIYYSQIVNDFQKGDIAEGYSVSREKKESFPLTVTSAQKNPTAFYLCASSSGQATGELFFGEGSRLTVL.

The chain links TRBV10-2 to TRBJ2-7; 7 bases are a match to TRBD2. Germline V gene data show CDR1 as WSHSY and CDR2 as SAAADI. V lost 5 bases and J lost 7; bases outside the gene matches: 5. The length of the CDR3 is 12 residues. The CDR3 DNA follows: TGCGCCAGCAGTCAGGCGCGGGGGGAGCAGTACTTC. Protein sequence: CASSQARGEQYF.

This chain links TRBV9 with TRBJ2-1; 7 bases map to TRBD1. Germline trimming cut 0 bases from V and 2 bases from J; bases unmatched to any gene: 2. Germline CDR1 SGDLS, CDR2 YYNGEE. The CDR3 runs 15 residues. The CDR3 bases are TGTGCCAGCAGCGTAGAGGGGGCTGCCTACAATGAGCAGTTCTTC. Translation: CASSVEGAAYNEQFF.

The chain links TRBV7-9 to TRBJ1-4; unclear D gene. CDR3 length: 15 amino acids. V was clipped by 5 bases and J by 8 bases, with 18 bases between them. Per the germline V gene, CDR1 is SEHNR and CDR2 is FQNEAQ (reference sequence). CDR3: CASSPPRRFGEKLFF. The CDR3 DNA follows: TGTGCCAGCAGCCCCCCGCGGCGGTTTGGAGAAAAACTGTTTTTT.

The chain carries TRBV4-3 and TRBJ1-1; D remains unclear. The CDR3 is made up of 15 amino acids. The germline gives CDR1 LGHNA, CDR2 YSLEER. The ends were cut back, 0 bases at V and 6 bases at J, with 14 bases in the middle. CDR3: CASSQDRRVWAEAFF. CDR3 coding DNA: TGCGCCAGCAGCCAAGATCGGCGGGTTTGGGCTGAAGCTTTCTTT.

The chain is built from TRBV4-1 and TRBJ1-6, with TRBD1 matching over 7 bases. The germline V gene encodes CDR1 MGHRA and CDR2 YSYEKL. V dropped 2 bases and J dropped 9; count of bases not matched to a gene: 7. The CDR3 runs 15 residues. CDR3 residues: CASSQPDRELSPLHF. The DNA for the CDR3 is TGCGCCAGCAGCCAACCCGACAGGGAGCTTTCACCCCTCCACTTT.

This rearrangement joins TRBV5-8 to TRBJ1-3, with D unclear. The CDR3 consists of 16 residues. Germline loops: CDR1 SGHTS, CDR2 YDEGEE. V was pared by 3 bases and J by 2 bases, with 15 bases between. The DNA of the CDR3 is TGTGCCAGCAGCTCATTTCAGAGGGAACCTGGAAACACCATATATTTT. This sequence encodes CASSSFQREPGNTIYF.

J is TRBJ2-1 and V is TRBV18; the match to TRBD2 covers 10 bases. Per germline, CDR1 KGHSH and CDR2 LQKENI. CDR3 size: 16 residues. Germline trimming cut 3 bases from V and 3 bases from J; bases unmatched to any gene: 5. The CDR3 DNA reads as TGTGCCAGCTCACCCAGCGGGAGGGGCCTCTACAATGAGCAGTTCTTC. Protein: CASSPSGRGLYNEQFF. The full variable domain, in which reference TRBV18 and TRBJ2-1 provide the parts outside the CDR3, is NAGVMQNPRHLVRRRGQEARLRCSPMKGHSHVYWYRQLPEEGLKFMVYLQKENIIDESGMPKERFSAEFPKEGPSILRIQQVVRGDSAAYFCASSPSGRGLYNEQFFGPGTRLTVL.